These 27 T cell receptor beta chains came from one sample sequenced in a study of blood T cell repertoires in COVID-19. Measured with immunoSEQ multiplex PCR; TCRdb has only the in-frame clones, and not every one. The top ten clones hold roughly 5.5% of a sample with some 150,000 clones, roughly 84% of them seen once. Material: PBMCs or T cells enriched from blood (not recorded which). The receptors were sampled from a woman aged 45-65 years who had been exposed to COVID-19.

The genes are TRBV19 and TRBJ1-5; D is possibly TRBD1 (5 bases). CDR1 and CDR2 from the germline V gene are LNHDA and SQIVND (reference sequence). The germline V and J ends were trimmed by 5 bases and 5 bases, with 13 bases remaining between them. The CDR3 contains 14 residues. This CDR3 reads CASSWRGSDQPQHF. The CDR3 DNA sequence: TGTGCCAGTAGTTGGAGGGGAAGTGATCAGCCCCAGCATTTT. The full variable domain, completed using reference TRBV19 and TRBJ1-5, is DGGITQSPKYLFRKEGQNVTLSCEQNLNHDAMYWYRQDPGQGLRLIYYSQIVNDFQKGDIAEGYSVSREKKESFPLTVTSAQKNPTAFYLCASSWRGSDQPQHFGDGTRLSIL.

In this sample, this clone turned up a few times. This chain uses TRBV12-5 with TRBJ1-6; D uncertain. CDR1 and CDR2 from the germline V gene are LGHNT and FRNRAP. The ends were cut back, 0 bases at V and 11 bases at J, with 5 bases in the middle. The CDR3 loop spans 12 amino acids. The DNA of the CDR3 is TGTGCTAGTGGTTTGGTACGAGCACCCCTCCACTTT. Protein: CASGLVRAPLHF.

The chain combines TRBV10-2 with TRBJ1-4; tentatively, D is TRBD1 (5 bases). CDR1 WSHSY and CDR2 SAAADI come from the germline V gene. The V and J ends lost 3 bases and 14 bases respectively, with 22 bases between them. This CDR3 region has 15 residues. CDR3 sequence (DNA): TGCGCCAGCAGTGAAAGTTACGACAGCAACCCTTCTCTGTTTTTT. Its translation: CASSESYDSNPSLFF.

As regards this clone: Other DNA sequences in the sample encode the same CDR3. The chain is built from TRBV5-1 and TRBJ2-3; D is undetermined. Per the germline V gene, CDR1 is SGHRS and CDR2 is YFSETQ. This CDR3 has 13 residues. V was pared by 0 bases and J by 1 base, with 3 bases between. CDR3 DNA sequence: TGCGCCAGCAGCTTGGCCGGCACAGATACGCAGTATTTT. It yields the protein CASSLAGTDTQYF.

This chain links TRBV5-4 with TRBJ2-3, with D possibly matching TRBD1 (6 bases). This CDR3 has 14 amino acids. The germline V gene encodes CDR1 SGHNT and CDR2 YYREEE (reference sequence). The V end was cut by 4 bases, the J end by 3 bases, with 12 bases between. The CDR3 sequence: CASSKSQGTDTQYF. CDR3 DNA sequence: TGTGCCAGCAGCAAATCACAGGGAACAGATACGCAGTATTTT.

The chain uses TRBV4-3 and TRBJ2-3; a possible D gene is TRBD1 (6 bases). There are 15 residues in the CDR3. Germline lookup yields CDR1 LGHNA and CDR2 YSLEER. Trimming removed 8 bases from V and 3 bases from J, with 18 bases in between. The CDR3 spells CASELGAGRTDTQYF. The CDR3 DNA is TGCGCCAGCGAGCTGGGGGCGGGTCGGACAGATACGCAGTATTTT.

The chain employs TRBV7-2 and TRBJ2-3; 13 bases are shared with TRBD2. The J segment lost 7 bases and the V segment lost 5 bases, leaving 9 bases of the junction unmatched. The CDR3 is made up of 16 amino acids. Germline loops: CDR1 SGHTA, CDR2 FQGNSA. The DNA for the CDR3 is TGTGCCAGCAGCCCTCGACTAGCGGGGGGCCTTTATACGCAGTATTTT. Its translation: CASSPRLAGGLYTQYF.

There are a few counts of this clone. This chain uses TRBV3-1 (or the pseudogene TRBV3-2) with TRBJ1-2; the match to TRBD1 covers 7 bases. Germline V lookup: CDR1 LGHDT, CDR2 YNNKEL (reference sequence). This CDR3 has 14 amino acids. V shed 6 bases and J 5 bases; nucleotides not matched to a gene: 9. The CDR3 region is CASRGTARSYGYTF. Here the CDR3 DNA reads TGTGCCAGCAGGGGGACAGCGAGGAGTTATGGCTACACCTTC.

V and J are TRBV11-3 and TRBJ2-1; D is possibly TRBD2 (5 bases). CDR3 size: 12 residues. V shed 2 bases and J shed 15 bases, with 14 bases lying between them. Germline V lookup: CDR1 SGHNT, CDR2 YENEEA. This CDR3 reads CASSLRADPPFF. For the CDR3, the DNA is TGTGCCAGCAGCTTACGAGCGGACCCCCCGTTCTTC. The full variable domain, with the rest looked up from reference TRBV11-3 and TRBJ2-1, is EAGVVQSPRYKIIEKKQPVAFWCNPISGHNTLYWYLQNLGQGPELLIRYENEEAVDDSQLPKDRFSAERLKGVDSTLKIQPAELGDSAVYLCASSLRADPPFFGPGTRLTVL.

V gene TRBV11-2 combines with J gene TRBJ2-2; perhaps TRBD2 as D (6 bases). V was clipped by 0 bases and J by 6 bases, with 11 bases between them. CDR1 and CDR2 (germline): SGHAT, FQNNGV. The CDR3 contains 15 residues. CDR3 nucleotide sequence: TGTGCCAGCAGCTTAGAAAGGACTATCGCCGGGGAGCTGTTTTTT. This gives the protein CASSLERTIAGELFF.

J is TRBJ2-2 and V is TRBV6-2 or TRBV6-3, with 9 bases fitting TRBD2. Per the germline V gene, CDR1 is MNHEY and CDR2 is SVGEGT. The V and J ends lost 3 bases and 2 bases, in that order; junction bases with no gene match: 13. This CDR3 is built from 19 residues. For the CDR3, the DNA is TGTGCCAGCAGTTATCGCACGATAGCGGGAGAATTTAACACCGGGGAGCTGTTTTTT. Translating it yields CASSYRTIAGEFNTGELFF.

About this clone: A read error may account for a junction end that differs from germline. V gene TRBV7-9 combines with J gene TRBJ2-7; 7 bases are a match to TRBD1. Germline V lookup: CDR1 SEHNR, CDR2 FQNEAQ (reference sequence). The CDR3 has 11 amino acids. The CDR3 nucleotides are TGTGCCAGCAGCCTGACAGGGCCATTAACCTTC. It yields the protein CASSLTGPLTF.

This chain joins TRBV9 and TRBJ1-2; TRBD1 is a possible D gene (6 bases). Germline values: CDR1 SGDLS, CDR2 YYNGEE. This CDR3 is 15 amino acids long. The V end was cut by 4 bases, the J end by 3 bases, with 16 bases between. This chain's CDR3 is CASSKRDTIDYGYTF. CDR3 nucleotide sequence: TGTGCCAGCAGCAAGAGGGACACCATAGACTATGGCTACACCTTC.

The chain carries TRBV7-2 and TRBJ2-1, with unresolved D. CDR3 size: 15 residues. Germline CDR1 SGHTA, CDR2 FQGNSA. V dropped 2 bases and J dropped 4 bases, with 12 bases sitting between them. The CDR3, as DNA: TGTGCCAGCAGCTTAAGGAGAGTCGGGTACAATGAGCAGTTCTTC. This sequence encodes CASSLRRVGYNEQFF.

The J gene is TRBJ1-4, the V gene TRBV19, with 8 bases that match TRBD1. With V trimmed by 6 bases and J by 7 bases, 13 bases remained unmatched. Germline V lookup: CDR1 LNHDA, CDR2 SQIVND (reference sequence). The CDR3 is made up of 16 amino acids. Here the CDR3 DNA reads TGTGCCAGTAGGGAGAACACCGGGACAGGAGCTGAAAAACTGTTTTTT. It specifies CASRENTGTGAEKLFF.

The chain has TRBV7-8 and TRBJ1-5; D unclear. This CDR3 contains 15 residues. Trimming took 6 bases from V and 0 from J, leaving 12 bases between them. Germline assignment: CDR1 SGHVS and CDR2 FQNEAQ. In nucleotides, the CDR3 is TGTGCCAGCAGTCCGGACGGGGATAGCAATCAGCCCCAGCATTTT. As protein: CASSPDGDSNQPQHF. Combining the CDR3 with reference TRBV7-8 and TRBJ1-5 gives the whole variable domain GAGVSQSPRYKVAKRGQDVALRCDPISGHVSLFWYQQALGQGPEFLTYFQNEAQLDKSGLPSDRFFAERPEGSVSTLKIQRTQQEDSAVYLCASSPDGDSNQPQHFGDGTRLSIL.

This clone was counted once. The chain employs TRBV28 and TRBJ2-1; 10 bases map to TRBD2. From germline, CDR1 is MDHEN and CDR2 SYDVKM. Trimming took 4 bases from V and 3 from J; bases not matched to a gene: 9. This CDR3 has 17 amino acids. Written as DNA, the CDR3 is TGTGCCAGCAGTTGGTCTAGCGGGAGTTCATACTACAATGAGCAGTTCTTC. Its protein is CASSWSSGSSYYNEQFF.

V and J are TRBV6-5 and TRBJ2-7; perhaps TRBD2 as D (6 bases). The germline gives CDR1 MNHEY, CDR2 SVGAGI. This CDR3 has 14 amino acids. Trimming took 10 bases from V and 4 from J, leaving 20 bases between them. The CDR3 DNA follows: TGTGCCATCGCCCTTTCGGGACTGATTTACGAGCAGTACTTC. Its protein product is CAIALSGLIYEQYF.

The chain carries TRBV30 and TRBJ2-5, with D perhaps TRBD1 or TRBD2 (6 bases each). Germline V gene data show CDR1 as GTSNPN and CDR2 as SVGIG (reference sequence). The CDR3 extends over 13 amino acids. CDR3 protein: CAWGAGAAETQYF. CDR3 coding DNA: TGTGCGTGGGGGGCAGGGGCCGCGGAGACCCAGTACTTC.

V and J are TRBV12-5 and TRBJ1-1; D might be TRBD1 (5 bases). The CDR3 covers 18 residues. V lost 0 bases to trimming and J lost 0 bases, with 17 bases between them. CDR1 LGHNT and CDR2 FRNRAP come from the germline V gene. This CDR3 reads CASGLVLGAGIMNTEAFF. CDR3 in DNA: TGTGCTAGTGGTTTGGTCCTTGGGGCAGGGATCATGAACACTGAAGCTTTCTTT.

This clone was observed once. V and J are TRBV7-6 and TRBJ2-7; 8 bases match TRBD2. J lost 1 base, V lost 1 base, and 6 bases had no gene match. The CDR3 is 16 residues long. CDR1 and CDR2 (germline): SGHVS, FNYEAQ. The chain's CDR3 is CASSLGLAGGSYEQYF. CDR3 sequence (DNA): TGTGCCAGCAGCTTAGGGCTAGCGGGCGGGTCCTACGAGCAGTACTTC.

This sequence joins TRBV2 and TRBJ1-5; D might be TRBD1 (6 bases). The germline gives CDR1 SNHLY, CDR2 FYNNEI. This CDR3 has 16 amino acids. V lost 2 bases and J 0 bases, leaving 11 bases between the germline ends. CDR3 DNA sequence: TGTGCCAGCAGTGAACTAGGACAGTTTAGCAATCAGCCCCAGCATTTT. Protein sequence: CASSELGQFSNQPQHF.

The chain carries TRBV5-1 and TRBJ1-3; TRBD1 agrees at 7 bases. The V segment lost 2 bases and the J segment 2 bases; nucleotides outside the gene matches: 4. Germline CDR1 reads SGHRS; CDR2 reads YFSETQ. There are 15 residues in the CDR3. The CDR3 coding sequence is TGCGCCAGCAGCTTTACAGGGGAGCCTGGAAACACCATATATTTT. Translation gives CASSFTGEPGNTIYF.

The V gene is TRBV5-4, the J gene TRBJ2-1; TRBD2 matches at 13 bases. This CDR3 is 15 amino acids long. V dropped 7 bases and J dropped 8; count of bases not matched to a gene: 9. CDR1 and CDR2 (germline): SGHNT, YYREEE (reference sequence). Written as DNA, the CDR3 is TGTGCCAGCGCCACGGGACTAGCGGGAAGCTATGAGCAGTTCTTC. Its protein product is CASATGLAGSYEQFF.

V is TRBV7-6 and J is TRBJ2-3, with TRBD2 matching over 9 bases. The CDR3 is 18 amino acids. In germline, CDR1 is SGHVS, CDR2 FNYEAQ. Trimming removed 1 base from V and 6 bases from J; junction bases left unmatched: 14. The CDR3 DNA follows: TGTGCCAGCAGCTTAGGTAGCGGGAGCCCTCTCCGGAGGGATACGCAGTATTTT. Residues: CASSLGSGSPLRRDTQYF.

This clone was seen a few times. The V call is TRBV6-1, the J call TRBJ1-5; the match to TRBD1 covers 7 bases. The trim removed 2 bases at V and 7 bases at J, leaving 8 bases unmatched. Per the germline V gene, CDR1 is MNHNS and CDR2 is SASEGT. The CDR3 is 15 residues long. The CDR3 is CASSESGGGIQPQHF. The CDR3 DNA is TGTGCCAGCAGTGAAAGCGGAGGGGGCATCCAGCCCCAGCATTTT.

This clone was recorded once. The genes are TRBV2 and TRBJ2-1; 7 nucleotides match TRBD1. The CDR3 is 17 residues long. J was trimmed by 7 bases and V by 6 bases; bases with no gene match: 18. Germline lookup yields CDR1 SNHLY and CDR2 FYNNEI. This CDR3 reads CASSERQGLGLLNEQFF. CDR3 coding DNA: TGTGCCAGCAGCGAACGACAGGGATTGGGTTTGTTGAATGAGCAGTTCTTC.